These 25 T cell receptor beta chains originate from one sample sequenced in a study of cytomegalovirus exposure and HLA in healthy donors. This PCR relied on a set of 60 Vbeta primers and 13 Jbeta primers. TCRdb's table, derived via immunoSEQ multiplex PCR, lists solely in-frame clones and lacks some. The sample has about 160,000 clones; about four fifths are singletons. Sequencing was done on a sample of PBMCs. Source of these receptors: a woman aged 25 to 39 in good health and CMV-seropositive.

The J gene is TRBJ1-1, the V gene TRBV13; 8 bases are shared with TRBD1. Looked up from germline, CDR1 is PRHDT and CDR2 is FYEKMQ (reference sequence). CDR3 length: 15 residues. V shed 5 bases and J 1 base; nucleotides not matched to a gene: 6. DNA for the CDR3: TGTGCCAGCAGCCCTCAGACAGGGGAGAACACTGAAGCTTTCTTT. Translated: CASSPQTGENTEAFF.

There are a few counts of this clone. This sequence joins TRBV7-2 and TRBJ2-3; possible D gene TRBD2, 6 bases. V was shortened by 3 bases and J by 6 bases, with 16 bases between the two germline ends. There are 15 residues in the CDR3. Germline CDR1 reads SGHTA; CDR2 reads FQGNSA. CDR3 sequence: CASSLGLARRDTQYF. The CDR3 DNA sequence: TGTGCCAGCAGCTTGGGCCTAGCGAGGCGCGATACGCAGTATTTT.

The chain joins TRBV10-3 to TRBJ2-3; a possible D gene is TRBD2 (6 bases). There are 15 residues in the CDR3. In germline, CDR1 is ENHRY, CDR2 SYGVKD. The V gene lost 3 bases and the J gene lost 1 base, with 11 bases spanning the gap. The CDR3 nucleotides are TGTGCCATCAGTGATCCCGTAGCGGGCACAGATACGCAGTATTTT. Translation: CAISDPVAGTDTQYF.

This clone has only one observation. A read error may produce the germline difference seen at one junction end. The chain recombines TRBV7-9 with TRBJ1-1; 9 nucleotides line up with TRBD1. Germline CDR1 is SEHNR and CDR2 is FQNEAQ (reference sequence). This CDR3 is built from 11 residues. CDR3 DNA sequence: TGTGCCAGCACCCTAGGGACAGGGCCACATTTT. This sequence encodes CASTLGTGPHF.

The genes are TRBV27 and TRBJ1-5, with D unclear. V shed 7 bases and J shed 2 bases, with 15 bases lying between them. The length of the CDR3 is 15 residues. Germline-derived CDR1 and CDR2 are MNHEY and SMNVEV (reference sequence). CDR3: CASKFQYLGNQPQHF. The CDR3 bases are TGTGCCAGCAAGTTCCAGTACCTAGGCAATCAGCCCCAGCATTTT.

V is TRBV5-6 and J is TRBJ2-1, with 9 bases aligning to TRBD2. In germline, CDR1 is SGHDT, CDR2 YYEEEE. Trimming at V came to 6 bases and at J to 4 bases, leaving 20 bases not matched to a gene. This CDR3 is built from 19 residues. CDR3 in amino acids: CASTLGLAGLWGVYNEQFF. In nucleotides, the CDR3 is TGTGCCAGCACCCTGGGGCTAGCGGGACTTTGGGGCGTTTACAATGAGCAGTTCTTC.

This rearrangement joins TRBV7-9 to TRBJ2-7; D perhaps matches TRBD1 (5 bases). CDR1 is SEHNR, CDR2 FQNEAQ, per germline (reference sequence). Trimming stripped 2 bases from V and 2 bases from J, with 10 bases between. The CDR3 is 14 amino acids. In DNA, the CDR3 is TGTGCCAGCAGCTTATGGGGCAGAGCCTACGAGCAGTACTTC. This gives the protein CASSLWGRAYEQYF.

The gene calls are TRBV7-3 and TRBJ2-5; D is uncertain. Germline V gene data show CDR1 as SGHTA and CDR2 as FQGTGA. V dropped 5 bases and J dropped 5 bases, with 12 bases sitting between them. The CDR3 runs to 13 residues. The CDR3 reads CASSLSVGETQYF. CDR3 coding DNA: TGTGCCAGCAGCCTTTCGGTCGGGGAGACCCAGTACTTC.

The J gene is TRBJ2-4, the V gene TRBV7-8, with D perhaps matching TRBD2 (6 bases). CDR3 size: 17 residues. CDR1 is SGHVS, CDR2 FQNEAQ, per germline. The V and J ends lost 1 base and 0 bases respectively, with 13 bases between them. CDR3 sequence: CASSLVGGPLAKNIQYF. The CDR3 nucleotides read TGTGCCAGCAGCTTAGTGGGGGGACCCCTAGCCAAAAACATTCAGTACTTC.

This chain joins TRBV11-1 and TRBJ1-2; D is perhaps TRBD1 (5 bases). The CDR3 runs to 15 residues. The V and J ends lost 3 bases and 4 bases respectively, with 15 bases between them. Germline CDR1 and CDR2: SGHAT and FQDESV (reference sequence). The CDR3 nucleotides read TGTGCCAGCAGCTTCGCGGGGACCCTGGGCTATGGCTACACCTTC. Its protein product is CASSFAGTLGYGYTF.

V gene TRBV7-9 combines with J gene TRBJ1-6, with D possibly being TRBD1 (6 bases). Per germline, CDR1 SEHNR and CDR2 FQNEAQ (reference sequence). V gave up 5 bases and J gave up 8 bases, with 22 bases separating them. This CDR3 contains 17 residues. The CDR3 nucleotides read TGTGCCAGCAGCCCCGAAGGTCCCTGGCCAGGGGATTCACCCCTCCACTTT. Amino acids: CASSPEGPWPGDSPLHF.

V gene TRBV5-6 combines with J gene TRBJ1-4, with D hard to call. Looked up from germline, CDR1 is SGHDT and CDR2 is YYEEEE. There are 15 residues in the CDR3. The ends were cut back, 4 bases at V and 0 bases at J, with 10 bases in the middle. The CDR3 sequence: CASSPSSATNEKLFF. DNA for the CDR3: TGTGCCAGCAGCCCGTCTTCGGCAACTAATGAAAAACTGTTTTTT.

The chain couples TRBV2 to TRBJ1-1; perhaps TRBD1 as D (5 bases). In germline, CDR1 is SNHLY, CDR2 FYNNEI. The V end was cut by 2 bases, the J end by 1 base, with 8 bases between. The CDR3 runs 14 residues. The DNA for the CDR3 is TGTGCCAGCAGTGAATTGGGGCAGAACACTGAAGCTTTCTTT. Translating it yields CASSELGQNTEAFF.

The gene calls are TRBV6-5 and TRBJ1-2; 8 nucleotides match TRBD1. V shed 0 bases, J shed 8 bases, and the junction held 8 bases outside the gene matches. The V gene's germline CDR1 is MNHEY and CDR2 SVGAGI. The length of the CDR3 is 15 residues. The CDR3 sequence is CASSYSIRGLTGYTF. For the CDR3, the DNA is TGTGCCAGCAGTTACTCGATCAGGGGGCTTACGGGCTACACCTTC.

This clone was recorded only once. This chain connects TRBV4-1 to TRBJ2-7; tentative D call: TRBD1 (5 bases). The CDR3 spans 16 residues. Trimming stripped 2 bases from V and 6 bases from J, with 20 bases between. Germline CDR1 reads MGHRA; CDR2 reads YSYEKL. The CDR3 DNA sequence: TGCGCCAGCAGCCAACCCATAAGGGGATATAAGGGCGAGCAGTACTTC. The encoded protein is CASSQPIRGYKGEQYF.

In this sample, this clone turned up once. The chain recombines TRBV19 with TRBJ1-2, with D possibly TRBD1 on 6 matching bases. The CDR3 covers 14 residues. V lost 0 bases to trimming and J lost 7 bases, with 12 bases between them. Germline assignment: CDR1 LNHDA and CDR2 SQIVND (reference sequence). CDR3 loop: CASSIEGNRAGYTF. The CDR3 nucleotides are TGTGCCAGTAGTATAGAGGGTAACAGGGCTGGCTACACCTTC.

The rearrangement links TRBV5-1 to TRBJ1-2; TRBD1 matches 7 bases. From germline, CDR1 is SGHRS and CDR2 YFSETQ. Trimming cost V 3 bases and J 6 bases; bases outside gene matches: 8. CDR3 length: 14 amino acids. The CDR3 region is CASSSATGSHGYTF. CDR3 sequence (DNA): TGCGCCAGCAGCTCGGCGACAGGGTCTCATGGCTACACCTTC.

The chain combines TRBV5-5 with TRBJ1-6; D is ambiguous. Looked up from germline, CDR1 is SGHKS and CDR2 is YYEKEE (reference sequence). The CDR3 is 15 amino acids. Trimming took off 1 base at V and 9 bases at J, with 14 bases between the two ends. CDR3 nucleotide sequence: TGTGCCAGCAGCTTGATTGGCAGATCTTCTTCACCCCTCCACTTT. Amino acids: CASSLIGRSSSPLHF.

The chain is built from TRBV28 and TRBJ1-5; D uncertain. CDR3 size: 14 residues. Looked up from germline, CDR1 is MDHEN and CDR2 is SYDVKM. V lost 3 bases and J lost 4, with 10 bases in between. Here the CDR3 reads CASSLGRTNQPQHF. CDR3 in DNA: TGTGCCAGCAGTTTGGGCAGAACTAATCAGCCCCAGCATTTT.

This chain joins TRBV7-9 and TRBJ1-2; 8 bases are a match to TRBD1. After removal of 2 bases from V and 7 bases from J, the junction contained 0 bases not matched to a gene. The CDR3 runs to 12 residues. CDR1 SEHNR and CDR2 FQNEAQ come from the germline V gene (reference sequence). DNA for the CDR3: TGTGCCAGCAGCTTAACAGGGGGTGGCTACACCTTC. It yields the protein CASSLTGGGYTF.

V and J are TRBV7-9 and TRBJ2-7, with a weak D call TRBD2 (5 bases). The germline gives CDR1 SEHNR, CDR2 FQNEAQ (reference sequence). This CDR3 has 14 residues. V dropped 1 base and J dropped 3 bases, with 10 bases sitting between them. The CDR3 reads CASSLVAGSYEQYF. The CDR3 coding sequence is TGTGCCAGCAGCTTAGTCGCGGGTAGCTACGAGCAGTACTTC.

This clone was seen a few times. V is TRBV6-6 and J is TRBJ2-5; D not certain. Germline V gene lookup returns CDR1 MNHNY and CDR2 SVGAGI (reference sequence). There are 13 residues in the CDR3. Trimming removed 3 bases at V and 5 bases at J, with 10 bases between. CDR3 coding DNA: TGTGCCAGCAGTTATAATCTTGGCGAGACCCAGTACTTC. Its translation: CASSYNLGETQYF.

The chain employs TRBV28 and TRBJ1-5; D is perhaps TRBD1 (5 bases). Germline V gives CDR1 MDHEN, CDR2 SYDVKM. CDR3 size: 14 residues. Deletions cut 2 bases from V and 7 bases from J, with 12 bases between. The CDR3 DNA reads as TGTGCCAGCAGTTTAGGGCAGGGATCGCAGCCCCAGCATTTT. Translating gives CASSLGQGSQPQHF.

Here the CDR3 DNA reads TGTGCCAGCAGTTGGTACAGGGGAACCTACGAGCAGTACTTC. This codes for CASSWYRGTYEQYF. The chain carries TRBV27 and TRBJ2-7; 7 bases align to TRBD1. The CDR3 runs to 14 residues. Germline loops: CDR1 MNHEY, CDR2 SMNVEV (reference sequence). V dropped 4 bases and J dropped 2; count of bases not matched to a gene: 5.

The genes are TRBV5-1 and TRBJ2-7; weak D call: TRBD2 (6 bases). The CDR3 runs to 14 residues. V gave up 4 bases and J gave up 6 bases, with 17 bases separating them. CDR1 is SGHRS, CDR2 YFSETQ, per germline. The CDR3 loop is CASSVGLPLVEQYF. DNA for the CDR3: TGCGCCAGCAGCGTAGGACTACCTTTAGTCGAGCAGTACTTC.